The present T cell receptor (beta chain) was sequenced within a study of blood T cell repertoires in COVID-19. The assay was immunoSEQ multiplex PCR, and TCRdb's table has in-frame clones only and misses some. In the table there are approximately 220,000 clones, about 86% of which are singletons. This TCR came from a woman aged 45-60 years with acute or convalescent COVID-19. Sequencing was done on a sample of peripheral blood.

For the CDR3, the DNA is TGCAGTGCTAGAGTAGGGGGCTCGGAGTTCTTC. Amino acid sequence: CSARVGGSEFF. J is TRBJ2-1 and V is TRBV20-1, with TRBD1 identical over 7 bases. The J segment lost 14 bases and the V segment lost 1 base, leaving 5 bases of the junction unmatched. This CDR3 is 11 amino acids long. Germline V CDR1 and CDR2: DFQATT, SNEGSKA (reference sequence).